A selection of T cell receptor beta chains follows, all from one sample in a study of blood T cell repertoires in COVID-19. Measured with immunoSEQ multiplex PCR; TCRdb has only the in-frame clones, and not every one. The repertoire includes around 150,000 clones, around four fifths of them detected once, and less than 4% sits in the top ten. Sequenced sample: PBMCs or T cells enriched from blood (not recorded which). Receptor source: a woman aged 50 to 65 with acute COVID-19. Each CDR3 is given with its conserved first and last residue. The D gene is left open where the match is weak. Expanded clones get a size class; other rows say once, few or many, or leave the size out.

v_gene	j_gene	abundance	d_gene	CDR3aa	CDR3nt
TRBV19	TRBJ2-5	-	TRBD2	CASQSRTSGDQETQYF	TGTGCCAGTCAAAGCCGGACTAGCGGGGATCAAGAGACCCAGTACTTC
TRBV4-2	TRBJ2-5	-	-	CASSRSQDGETQYF	TGTGCCAGCAGCCGCTCGCAGGATGGGGAGACCCAGTACTTC
TRBV19	TRBJ2-3	few	TRBD2	CASSIGIFAGDGADTQYF	TGTGCCAGTAGTATAGGTATTTTCGCGGGAGACGGGGCAGATACGCAGTATTTT
TRBV7-2	TRBJ2-1	-	-	CASSLSLAFNEQFF	TGTGCCAGCAGCTTAAGCCTAGCTTTTAATGAGCAGTTCTTC
TRBV11-2	TRBJ2-3	-	TRBD2	CASSPRTSGTDTQYF	TGTGCCAGCAGCCCTAGGACTAGCGGCACAGATACGCAGTATTTT
TRBV5-1	TRBJ2-1	-	-	CASSWDFSSYNEQFF	TGCGCCAGCAGCTGGGACTTCAGCTCCTACAATGAGCAGTTCTTC
TRBV28	TRBJ1-1	-	-	CASTGGTEAFF	TGTGCCAGCACCGGGGGTACTGAAGCTTTCTTT
TRBV7-2	TRBJ1-2	once	-	CASSSPGNYGYTF	TGTGCCAGCAGCTCCCCGGGGAACTATGGCTACACCTTC
TRBV3-1/TRBV3-2	TRBJ1-1	-	-	CASSLAGGETEAFF	TGTGCCAGCAGCCTCGCCGGCGGGGAAACTGAAGCTTTCTTT
TRBV15	TRBJ1-5	-	-	CATSRDPLNQPQHF	TGTGCCACCAGCAGAGACCCCCTAAATCAGCCCCAGCATTTT
TRBV29-1	TRBJ2-1	-	-	CSGGRSGTEQFF	TGCAGCGGTGGGAGAAGCGGCACCGAGCAGTTCTTC
TRBV15	TRBJ2-7	-	-	CATSRDSGNTYEQYF	TGTGCCACCAGCAGAGATAGCGGCAACACCTACGAGCAGTACTTC
TRBV6-5	TRBJ1-4	once	-	CASRDSGAEKLFF	TGTGCCAGCAGGGACAGTGGTGCGGAAAAACTGTTTTTT
TRBV27	TRBJ1-6	-	-	CASSLYGTSPSPLHF	TGTGCCAGCAGTTTATACGGGACATCCCCTTCACCCCTCCACTTT
TRBV6-5	TRBJ1-3	-	-	CASSLQGGGNTIYF	TGTGCCAGCAGTTTACAGGGTGGTGGAAACACCATATATTTT
TRBV30	TRBJ2-2	-	TRBD1	CAWSTGQGSTGELFF	TGTGCCTGGAGTACCGGACAGGGGTCAACCGGGGAGCTGTTTTTT
TRBV6-2/TRBV6-3	TRBJ1-5	-	-	CASSVTGEGGQPQHF	TGTGCCAGCAGCGTCACGGGGGAGGGCGGTCAGCCCCAGCATTTT
TRBV7-2	TRBJ2-3	-	-	CASRTYLADTQYF	TGTGCCAGCAGAACCTACCTAGCAGATACGCAGTATTTT
TRBV11-2	TRBJ1-2	-	TRBD1	CASSMNRDSYGYTF	TGTGCCAGCAGCATGAACCGGGACAGCTATGGCTACACCTTC
TRBV21-1	TRBJ2-3	-	-	CASSRANRGCTDTQYF	TGTGCCAGCAGCCGGGCGAACAGGGGCTGCACAGATACGCAGTATTTT
TRBV9	TRBJ2-1	few	TRBD2	CASSGRGLAGGLSYNEQFF	TGTGCCAGCAGCGGACGGGGACTAGCGGGAGGTTTGTCCTACAATGAGCAGTTCTTC
TRBV9	TRBJ2-3	-	TRBD1	CASSVAGGQGGTDTQYF	TGTGCCAGCAGCGTAGCGGGAGGACAGGGGGGCACAGATACGCAGTATTTT
TRBV11-1	TRBJ2-5	-	TRBD1	CASSFTGGGETQYF	TGTGCCAGCAGCTTTACAGGGGGAGGTGAGACCCAGTACTTC
TRBV23-1	TRBJ1-1	-	-	CASSQSSGIRDTEAFF	TGCGCCAGCAGTCAATCCTCCGGCATCCGGGACACTGAAGCTTTCTTT
TRBV30	TRBJ2-2	-	TRBD2	CAWVAGETGELFF	TGTGCCTGGGTAGCGGGGGAAACCGGGGAGCTGTTTTTT
TRBV27	TRBJ2-7	-	TRBD2	CASSPWGSGSYEQYF	TGTGCCAGCAGTCCCTGGGGTAGCGGGAGCTACGAGCAGTACTTC
TRBV27	TRBJ1-5	-	-	CASSLGSQGIIQPQHF	TGTGCCAGCAGTTTAGGTAGCCAGGGCATAATTCAGCCCCAGCATTTT
TRBV5-1	TRBJ1-5	few	-	CASSFEGGGNQPQHF	TGCGCCAGCAGCTTTGAAGGGGGAGGCAATCAGCCCCAGCATTTT
TRBV6-5	TRBJ1-5	few	-	CASTGTSSSNQPQHF	TGTGCCAGCACTGGGACAAGCAGTAGCAATCAGCCCCAGCATTTT
TRBV6-1	TRBJ2-7	-	TRBD2	CASSEWGGLATYEQYF	TGTGCCAGCAGTGAATGGGGGGGACTAGCAACCTACGAGCAGTACTTC
TRBV5-1	TRBJ1-1	few	-	CASSPDGGPTEAFF	TGCGCCAGCAGCCCCGACGGGGGTCCCACTGAAGCTTTCTTT
TRBV9	TRBJ2-1	-	TRBD2	CASSVTSAPLSYNEQFF	TGTGCCAGCAGCGTCACTAGCGCCCCTCTCTCCTACAATGAGCAGTTCTTC
TRBV7-8	TRBJ1-4	-	TRBD1	CASSTGQEPTNEKLFF	TGTGCCAGCAGCACCGGACAGGAACCAACTAATGAAAAACTGTTTTTT
TRBV5-4	TRBJ1-1	-	-	CASSPAGPNTEAFF	TGTGCCAGCAGCCCTGCTGGGCCGAACACTGAAGCTTTCTTT
TRBV19	TRBJ2-5	-	-	CASNARGREETQYF	TGTGCCAGTAATGCCAGGGGACGGGAAGAGACCCAGTACTTC
TRBV6-5	TRBJ1-1	-	TRBD1	CASSSGNRGNTEAFF	TGTGCCAGCAGTTCAGGGAACAGGGGGAACACTGAAGCTTTCTTT
TRBV10-1	TRBJ2-7	few	-	CASSETSCSFHEQYF	TGCGCCAGCAGTGAGACTAGCTGTTCCTTCCACGAGCAGTACTTC